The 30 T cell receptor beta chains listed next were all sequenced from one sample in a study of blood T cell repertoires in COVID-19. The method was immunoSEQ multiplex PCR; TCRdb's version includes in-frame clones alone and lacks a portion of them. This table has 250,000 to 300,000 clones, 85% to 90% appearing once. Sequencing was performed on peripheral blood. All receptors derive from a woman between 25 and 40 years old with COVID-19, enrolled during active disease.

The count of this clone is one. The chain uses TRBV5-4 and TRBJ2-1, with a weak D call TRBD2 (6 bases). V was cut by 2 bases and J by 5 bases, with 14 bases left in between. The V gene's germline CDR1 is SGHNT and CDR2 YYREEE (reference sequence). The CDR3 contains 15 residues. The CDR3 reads CASSFLGTLNNEQFF. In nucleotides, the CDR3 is TGTGCCAGCAGCTTCCTCGGGACTCTCAACAATGAGCAGTTCTTC.

The CDR3 reads CAWSSGGPQETQYF. The CDR3 DNA reads TGTGCCTGGAGCTCAGGGGGCCCCCAAGAGACCCAGTACTTC. The genes are TRBV30 and TRBJ2-5; 8 bases are shared with TRBD1. The CDR3 runs 14 residues. The V gene's germline CDR1 is GTSNPN and CDR2 SVGIG (reference sequence). The trim removed 3 bases at V and 1 base at J, leaving 4 bases unmatched.

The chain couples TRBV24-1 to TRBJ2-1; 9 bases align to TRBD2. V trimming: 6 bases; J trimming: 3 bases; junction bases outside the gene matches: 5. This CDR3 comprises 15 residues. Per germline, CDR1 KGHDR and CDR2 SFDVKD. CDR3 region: CATSYSGSHYNEQFF. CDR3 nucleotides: TGTGCCACCAGTTATAGCGGGAGTCACTACAATGAGCAGTTCTTC.

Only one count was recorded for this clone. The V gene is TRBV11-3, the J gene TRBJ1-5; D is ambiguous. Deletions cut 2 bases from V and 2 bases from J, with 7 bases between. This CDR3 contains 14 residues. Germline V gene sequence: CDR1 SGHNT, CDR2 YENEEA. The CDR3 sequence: CASSLTQGNQPQHF. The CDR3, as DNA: TGTGCCAGCAGCTTAACCCAGGGCAATCAGCCCCAGCATTTT.

The DNA for the CDR3 is TGTGCCAGCAGGGGTACAGCCGCCGGCTATGGCTACACCTTC. Translated, it gives CASRGTAAGYGYTF. The chain recombines TRBV6-5 with TRBJ1-2; D remains unclear. The CDR3 has 14 residues. The germline V gene encodes CDR1 MNHEY and CDR2 SVGAGI. Trimming removed 6 bases at V and 4 bases at J, with 15 bases between.

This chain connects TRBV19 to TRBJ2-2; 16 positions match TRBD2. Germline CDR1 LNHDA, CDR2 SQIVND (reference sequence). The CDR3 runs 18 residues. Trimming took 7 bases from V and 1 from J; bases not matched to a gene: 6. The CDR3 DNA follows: TGTGCCAGTAACCCGGGACTAGCGGGAGGGAGGAACACCGGGGAGCTGTTTTTT. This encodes CASNPGLAGGRNTGELFF.

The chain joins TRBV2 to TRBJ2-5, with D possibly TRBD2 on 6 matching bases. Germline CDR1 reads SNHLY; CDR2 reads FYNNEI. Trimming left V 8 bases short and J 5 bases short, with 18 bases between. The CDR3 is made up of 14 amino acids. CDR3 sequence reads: CASGRSDAGETQYF. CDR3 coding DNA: TGTGCCAGCGGAAGGTCGGACGCGGGGGAGACCCAGTACTTC.

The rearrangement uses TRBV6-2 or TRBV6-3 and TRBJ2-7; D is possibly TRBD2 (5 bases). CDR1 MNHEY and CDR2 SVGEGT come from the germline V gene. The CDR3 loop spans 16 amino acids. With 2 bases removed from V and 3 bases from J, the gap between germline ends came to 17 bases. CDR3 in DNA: TGTGCCAGCAGTTACGCCCTGGCCGGGGTCGGCTACGAGCAGTACTTC. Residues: CASSYALAGVGYEQYF.

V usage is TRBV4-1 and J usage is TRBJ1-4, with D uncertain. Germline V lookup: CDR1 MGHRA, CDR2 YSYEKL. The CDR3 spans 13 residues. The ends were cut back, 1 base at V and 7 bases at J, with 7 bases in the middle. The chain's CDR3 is CASSQVPVEKLFF. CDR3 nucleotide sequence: TGCGCCAGCAGCCAAGTTCCAGTTGAAAAACTGTTTTTT.

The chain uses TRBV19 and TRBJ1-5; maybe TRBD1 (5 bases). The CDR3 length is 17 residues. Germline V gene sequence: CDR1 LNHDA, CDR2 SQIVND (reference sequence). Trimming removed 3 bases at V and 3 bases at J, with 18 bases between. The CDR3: CASSMGGGVVFNQPQHF. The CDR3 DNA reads TGTGCCAGTAGTATGGGTGGAGGGGTGGTGTTCAATCAGCCCCAGCATTTT.

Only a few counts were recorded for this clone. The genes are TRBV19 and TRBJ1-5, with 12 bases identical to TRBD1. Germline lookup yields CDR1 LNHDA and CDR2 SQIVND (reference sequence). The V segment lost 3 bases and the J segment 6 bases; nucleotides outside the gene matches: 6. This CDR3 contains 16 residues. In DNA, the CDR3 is TGTGCCAGTAGTATCCCGGGACAGGGGGCCAGTCAGCCCCAGCATTTT. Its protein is CASSIPGQGASQPQHF.

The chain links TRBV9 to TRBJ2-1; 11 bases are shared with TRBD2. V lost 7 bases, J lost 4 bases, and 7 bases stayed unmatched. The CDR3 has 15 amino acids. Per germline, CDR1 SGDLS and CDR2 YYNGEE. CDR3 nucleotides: TGTGCCAGCTCCTTTGGGACTAGCGGTTACAATGAGCAGTTCTTC. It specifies CASSFGTSGYNEQFF. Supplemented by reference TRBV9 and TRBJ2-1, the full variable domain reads DSGVTQTPKHLITATGQRVTLRCSPRSGDLSVYWYQQSLDQGLQFLIQYYNGEERAKGNILERFSAQQFPDLHSELNLSSLELGDSALYFCASSFGTSGYNEQFFGPGTRLTVL.

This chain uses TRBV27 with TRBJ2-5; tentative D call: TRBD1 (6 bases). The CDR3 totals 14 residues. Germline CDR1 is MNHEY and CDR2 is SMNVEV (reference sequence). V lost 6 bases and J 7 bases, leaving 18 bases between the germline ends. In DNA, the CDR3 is TGTGCCAGCAGCTTAAACGGACAGCAGGCGACCCAGTACTTC. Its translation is CASSLNGQQATQYF.

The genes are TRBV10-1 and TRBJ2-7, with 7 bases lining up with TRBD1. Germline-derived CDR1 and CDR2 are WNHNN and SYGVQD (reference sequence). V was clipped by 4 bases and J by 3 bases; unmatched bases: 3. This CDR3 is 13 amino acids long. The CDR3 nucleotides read TGCGCCAGCAGTGGACAGGGTCTCTACGAGCAGTACTTC. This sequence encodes CASSGQGLYEQYF.

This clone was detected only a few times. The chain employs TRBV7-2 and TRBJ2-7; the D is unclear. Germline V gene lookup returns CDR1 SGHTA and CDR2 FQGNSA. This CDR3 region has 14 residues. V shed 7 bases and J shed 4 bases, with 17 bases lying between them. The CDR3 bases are TGTGCCAGCACCGATCGACACCTGGCATACGAGCAGTACTTC. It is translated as CASTDRHLAYEQYF.

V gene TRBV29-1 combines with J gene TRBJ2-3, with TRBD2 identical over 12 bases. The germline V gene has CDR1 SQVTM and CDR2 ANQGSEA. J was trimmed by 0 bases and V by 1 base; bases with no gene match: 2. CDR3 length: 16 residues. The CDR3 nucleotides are TGCAGCGTTGAAGGGACTAGCGGGATCAGCACAGATACGCAGTATTTT. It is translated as CSVEGTSGISTDTQYF.

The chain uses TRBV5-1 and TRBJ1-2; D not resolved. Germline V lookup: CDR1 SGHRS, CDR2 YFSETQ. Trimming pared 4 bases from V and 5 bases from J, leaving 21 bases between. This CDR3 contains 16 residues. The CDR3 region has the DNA TGCGCCAGCAGCCCAGCCGGGAGGCTTTCGGTTTATGGCTACACCTTC. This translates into CASSPAGRLSVYGYTF.

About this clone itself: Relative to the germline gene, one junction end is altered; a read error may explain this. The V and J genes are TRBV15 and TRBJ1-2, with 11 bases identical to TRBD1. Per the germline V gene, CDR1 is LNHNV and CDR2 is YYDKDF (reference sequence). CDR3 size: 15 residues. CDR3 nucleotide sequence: TGTGCCACCAGCAGAGGCGGGACAGGGGGGACTCGGGATTACTTC. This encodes CATSRGGTGGTRDYF.

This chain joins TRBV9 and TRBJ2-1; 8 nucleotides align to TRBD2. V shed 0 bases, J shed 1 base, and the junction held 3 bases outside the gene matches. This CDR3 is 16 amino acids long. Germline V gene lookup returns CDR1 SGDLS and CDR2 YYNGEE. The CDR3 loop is CASSVGASGSYNEQFF. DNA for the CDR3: TGTGCCAGCAGCGTAGGAGCTAGCGGGTCCTACAATGAGCAGTTCTTC.

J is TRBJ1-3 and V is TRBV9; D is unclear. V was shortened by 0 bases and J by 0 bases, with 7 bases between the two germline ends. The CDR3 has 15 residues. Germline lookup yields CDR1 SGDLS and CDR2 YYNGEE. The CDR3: CASSVDRYSGNTIYF. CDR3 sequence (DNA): TGTGCCAGCAGCGTAGACAGATACTCTGGAAACACCATATATTTT.

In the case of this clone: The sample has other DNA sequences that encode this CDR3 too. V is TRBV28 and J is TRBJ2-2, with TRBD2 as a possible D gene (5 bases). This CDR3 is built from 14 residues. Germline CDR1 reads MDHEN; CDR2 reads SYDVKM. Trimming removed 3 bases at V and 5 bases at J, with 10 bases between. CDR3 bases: TGTGCCAGCAGTTTTGATCGCGGGACCGGGGAGCTGTTTTTT. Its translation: CASSFDRGTGELFF.

CDR3 amino acids: CASTWDIKGGYTF. CDR3 nucleotides: TGTGCCAGTACCTGGGACATCAAAGGGGGCTACACCTTC. The V gene is TRBV19, the J gene TRBJ1-2; a possible D gene is TRBD1 (6 bases). The CDR3 has 13 amino acids. Trimming cost V 7 bases and J 8 bases, with 17 bases left between them. Germline CDR1 is LNHDA and CDR2 is SQIVND (reference sequence).

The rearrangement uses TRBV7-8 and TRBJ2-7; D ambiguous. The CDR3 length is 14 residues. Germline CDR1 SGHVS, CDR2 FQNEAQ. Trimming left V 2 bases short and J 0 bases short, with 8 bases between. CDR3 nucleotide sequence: TGTGCCAGCAGCTTAAGAGGTTTCTCCTACGAGCAGTACTTC. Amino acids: CASSLRGFSYEQYF.

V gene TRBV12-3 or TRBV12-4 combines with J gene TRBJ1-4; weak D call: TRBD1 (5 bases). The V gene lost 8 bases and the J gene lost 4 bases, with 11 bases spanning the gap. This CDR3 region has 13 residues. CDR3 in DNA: TGTGCCAGCGCCGGGGGGAGTAATGAAAAACTGTTTTTT. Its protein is CASAGGSNEKLFF.

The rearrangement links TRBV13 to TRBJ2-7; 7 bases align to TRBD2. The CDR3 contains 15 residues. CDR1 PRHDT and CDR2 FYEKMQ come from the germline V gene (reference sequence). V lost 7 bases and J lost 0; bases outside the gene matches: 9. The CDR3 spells CASIHSGRSSYEQYF. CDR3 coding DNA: TGTGCCAGCATTCATAGCGGGCGAAGCTCCTACGAGCAGTACTTC.

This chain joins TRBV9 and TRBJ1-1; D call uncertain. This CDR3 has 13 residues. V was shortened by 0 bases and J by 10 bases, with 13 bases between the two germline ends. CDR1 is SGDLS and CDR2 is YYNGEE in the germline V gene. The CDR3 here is CASSVGPYRPAFF. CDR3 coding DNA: TGTGCCAGCAGCGTAGGCCCCTACCGCCCAGCTTTCTTT.

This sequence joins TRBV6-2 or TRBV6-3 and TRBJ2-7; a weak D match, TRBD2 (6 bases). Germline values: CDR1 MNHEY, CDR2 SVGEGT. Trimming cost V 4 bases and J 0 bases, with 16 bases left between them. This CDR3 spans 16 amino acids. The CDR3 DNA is TGTGCCAGCAGTTCCCACGCGGACTACCTCTCCTACGAGCAGTACTTC. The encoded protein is CASSSHADYLSYEQYF.

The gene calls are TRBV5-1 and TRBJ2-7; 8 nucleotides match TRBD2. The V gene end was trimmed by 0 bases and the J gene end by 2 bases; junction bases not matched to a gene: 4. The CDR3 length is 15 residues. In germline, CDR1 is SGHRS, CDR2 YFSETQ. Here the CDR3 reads CASSLEPGGPYEQYF. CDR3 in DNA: TGCGCCAGCAGCTTGGAGCCGGGAGGGCCCTACGAGCAGTACTTC. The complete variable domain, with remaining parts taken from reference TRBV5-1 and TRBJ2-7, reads KAGVTQTPRYLIKTRGQQVTLSCSPISGHRSVSWYQQTPGQGLQFLFEYFSETQRNKGNFPGRFSGRQFSNSRSEMNVSTLELGDSALYLCASSLEPGGPYEQYFGPGTRLTVT.

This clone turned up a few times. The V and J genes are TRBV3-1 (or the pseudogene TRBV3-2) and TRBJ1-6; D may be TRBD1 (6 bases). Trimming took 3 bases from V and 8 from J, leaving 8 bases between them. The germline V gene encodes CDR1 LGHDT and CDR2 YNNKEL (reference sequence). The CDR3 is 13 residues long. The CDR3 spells CASSHNRDSPLHF. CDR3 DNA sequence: TGTGCCAGCAGCCATAACAGGGATTCACCCCTCCACTTT.

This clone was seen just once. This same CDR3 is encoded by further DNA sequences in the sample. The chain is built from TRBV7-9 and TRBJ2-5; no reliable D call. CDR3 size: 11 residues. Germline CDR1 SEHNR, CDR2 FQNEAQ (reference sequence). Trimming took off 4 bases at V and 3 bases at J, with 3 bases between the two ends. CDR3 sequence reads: CASSSEETQYF. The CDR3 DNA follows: TGTGCCAGCAGCTCAGAAGAGACCCAGTACTTC.